At least ten counts were recorded for the clone carrying this TCR beta chain. Antigen unknown. These data originate in a study of Graves' ophthalmopathy and Graves' hyperthyroidism. The V gene's germline CDR1 is MNHEY and CDR2 SVGAGI. The CDR3 runs 13 residues. The germline V and J ends were trimmed by 0 bases and 6 bases, with 8 bases remaining between them. Findings of the study overall: In blood, most expanded thyroid clonotypes above 0.001 frequency were also detected. Ophthalmopathy and stable hyperthyroidism were discriminated by a 13-signature model, with about 90% sensitivity and 81.08% specificity.

Stable hyperthyroid donors showed no ophthalmopathy during 18 months follow-up. Ages of hyperthyroidism patients ran from 18 to 65, and their diagnoses were new, under 2 months' duration. For repertoire sequencing, the TCR beta CDR3 regions were amplified from RNA transcripts. First-round RT-PCR with HTBI primers preceded a second-round multiplex PCR. MiXCR, run by TCRdb on the multiplex PCR reads, gives a single entry per CDR3 protein. The sample lists under 800,000 distinct CDR3 sequences, around a fifth occurring once. Sequencing was performed on peripheral blood. The clonotype was recovered from a woman aged 18-29 years with stable Graves' hyperthyroidism. Some clones in this sample may be carry-over from other donors' samples. The chain is built from TRBV6-5 and TRBJ1-1; no definite D call. The CDR3 loop is CASSYSSDPEAFF. Here the CDR3 DNA reads TGTGCCAGCAGTTACTCCTCGGATCCTGAAGCTTTCTTT.